A selection of T cell receptor beta chains follows, all from one sample in a study of T cells after yellow fever vaccination. TCRdb called the 5' RACE reads again in MiXCR, with one record for every CDR3 protein. The table has a few hundred thousand distinct CDR3 sequences, 17% seen once. Material: PBMCs, obtained less than 6 days after the first yellow fever vaccination. These receptors were taken from a man aged 18 to 35 who received the YFV17D yellow fever vaccine. Both conserved end residues are part of each CDR3. A D gene is named only where the DNA matches it firmly. The listing skips clone size in some rows; elsewhere it reads once, few, many or a size class.

>.|TRBV19|.|TRBJ1-2
CASRPGGSNYGYTF
TGTGCCAGTAGGCCGGGCGGATCTAACTATGGCTACACCTTC
>.|TRBV14|.|TRBJ1-6
CASSHTGGNNSPLHF
TGTGCCAGCAGCCACACTGGGGGGAATAATTCACCCCTCCACTTT
>TRBD2|TRBV28|many|TRBJ2-5
CASMAGGRLIATQYF
TGTGCCAGCATGGCGGGGGGGAGGCTTATTGCGACCCAGTACTTC
>TRBD2|TRBV7-2|.|TRBJ2-3
CASSPQTSGAPTDTQYF
TGTGCCAGCAGCCCACAGACTAGCGGGGCCCCCACAGATACGCAGTATTTT
>.|TRBV18|.|TRBJ2-5
CASSPPQPQETQYF
TGTGCCAGCTCACCACCTCAGCCCCAAGAGACCCAGTACTTC
>.|TRBV5-6|many|TRBJ1-1
CASSLVRGTTHTEAFF
TGTGCCAGCAGCTTGGTTCGGGGGACGACGCACACTGAAGCTTTCTTT
>.|TRBV20-1|.|TRBJ2-4
CSARGRGMFKNIQYF
TGCAGTGCTAGGGGCAGGGGAATGTTCAAAAACATTCAGTACTTC
>.|TRBV5-8|few|TRBJ2-1
CASSSAISKQFF
TGTGCCAGCAGCTCGGCCATCAGTAAGCAGTTCTTC
>.|TRBV5-6|few|TRBJ1-2
CASSSYGLEANYGYTF
TGTGCCAGCAGCTCTTATGGACTGGAAGCTAACTATGGCTACACCTTC
>.|TRBV12-3/TRBV12-4|.|TRBJ1-1
CASSLERQSEAFF
TGTGCCAGCAGTTTAGAGCGACAGAGCGAAGCTTTCTTT
>.|TRBV12-3/TRBV12-4|few|TRBJ1-5
CASSRGTNQPQHF
TGTGCCAGCAGCCGCGGTACCAATCAGCCCCAGCATTTT
>.|TRBV9|few|TRBJ1-3
CASSPRAQGRSGNTIYF
TGTGCCAGCAGCCCCCGGGCCCAGGGGCGCTCTGGAAACACCATATATTTT
>TRBD1|TRBV7-7|few|TRBJ2-3
CASSRTGLRTDTQYF
TGTGCCAGCAGCCGGACAGGGCTTCGCACAGATACGCAGTATTTT